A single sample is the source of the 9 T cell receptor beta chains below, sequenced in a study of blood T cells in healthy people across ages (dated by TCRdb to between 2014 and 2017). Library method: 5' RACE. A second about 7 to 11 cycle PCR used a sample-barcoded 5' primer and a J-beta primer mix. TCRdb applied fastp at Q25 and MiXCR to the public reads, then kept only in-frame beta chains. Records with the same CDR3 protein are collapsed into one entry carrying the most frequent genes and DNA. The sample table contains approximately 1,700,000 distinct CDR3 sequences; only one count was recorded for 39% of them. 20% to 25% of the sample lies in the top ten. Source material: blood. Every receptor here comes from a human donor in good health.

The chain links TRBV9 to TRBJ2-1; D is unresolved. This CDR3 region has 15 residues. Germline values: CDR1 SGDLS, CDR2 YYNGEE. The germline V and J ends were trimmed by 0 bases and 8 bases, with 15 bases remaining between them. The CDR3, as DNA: TGTGCCAGCAGCGTAGTTGTGGGCCTCGGTGATGAGCAGTTCTTC. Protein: CASSVVVGLGDEQFF.

The CDR3 coding sequence is TGCGCCAGCAGCCAAGACGGCGGGGGTCCAAGTAATTCACCCCTCCACTTT. Amino acids: CASSQDGGGPSNSPLHF. This chain uses TRBV4-1 with TRBJ1-6; TRBD1 is a possible D gene (5 bases). Between the trimmed V and J ends, which lost 0 bases and 6 bases, there was a span of 15 bases. This CDR3 is 17 amino acids long. CDR1 is MGHRA and CDR2 is YSYEKL in the germline V gene.

DNA for the CDR3: TGTGCCAGCAGCTATTACGGCGAAGTAACAGGCCCTCGGGGCTACACCTTC. Its protein product is CASSYYGEVTGPRGYTF. The J gene is TRBJ1-2, the V gene TRBV5-6; D is perhaps TRBD1 (5 bases). V gave up 3 bases and J gave up 8 bases, with 26 bases separating them. This CDR3 contains 17 residues. Germline CDR1 SGHDT, CDR2 YYEEEE.

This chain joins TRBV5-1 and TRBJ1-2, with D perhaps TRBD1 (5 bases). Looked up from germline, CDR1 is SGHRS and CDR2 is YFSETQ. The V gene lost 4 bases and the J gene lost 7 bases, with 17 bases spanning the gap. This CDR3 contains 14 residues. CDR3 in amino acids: CASSKNGERGGYTF. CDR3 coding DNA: TGCGCCAGCAGCAAGAACGGGGAAAGGGGTGGCTACACCTTC.

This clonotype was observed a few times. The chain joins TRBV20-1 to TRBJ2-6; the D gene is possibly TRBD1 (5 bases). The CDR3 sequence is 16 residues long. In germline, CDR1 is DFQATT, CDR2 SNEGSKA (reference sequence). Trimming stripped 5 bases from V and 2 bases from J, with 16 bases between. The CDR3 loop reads CSAAGFLPPGANVLTF. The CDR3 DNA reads TGCAGTGCTGCAGGGTTTCTACCTCCTGGGGCCAACGTCCTGACTTTC.

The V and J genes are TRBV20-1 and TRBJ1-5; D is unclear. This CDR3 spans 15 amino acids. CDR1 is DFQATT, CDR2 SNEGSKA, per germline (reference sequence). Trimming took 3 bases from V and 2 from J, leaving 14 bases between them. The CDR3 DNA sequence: TGCAGTGCTAGGGTCGCTCGGGATGGCAATCAGCCCCAGCATTTT. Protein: CSARVARDGNQPQHF.

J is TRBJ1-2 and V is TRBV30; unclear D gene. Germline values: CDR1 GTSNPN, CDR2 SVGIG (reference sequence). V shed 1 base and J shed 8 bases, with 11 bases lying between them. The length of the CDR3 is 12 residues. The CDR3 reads CAWSGGRLGYTF. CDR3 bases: TGTGCCTGGAGTGGTGGGAGGTTAGGCTACACCTTC.

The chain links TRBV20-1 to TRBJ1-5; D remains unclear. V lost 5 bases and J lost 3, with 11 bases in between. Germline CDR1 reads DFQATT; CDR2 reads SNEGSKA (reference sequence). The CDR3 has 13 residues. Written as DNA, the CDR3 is TGCAGTGCTCTGGGCAGAAACAATCAGCCCCAGCATTTT. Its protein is CSALGRNNQPQHF.

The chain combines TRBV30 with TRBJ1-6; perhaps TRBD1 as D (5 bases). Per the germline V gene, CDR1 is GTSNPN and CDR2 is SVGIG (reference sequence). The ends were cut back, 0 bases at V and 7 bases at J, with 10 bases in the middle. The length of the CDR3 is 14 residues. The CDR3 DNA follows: TGTGCCTGGAGTGTAGAAGGGGCGAATTCACCCCTCCACTTT. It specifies CAWSVEGANSPLHF.